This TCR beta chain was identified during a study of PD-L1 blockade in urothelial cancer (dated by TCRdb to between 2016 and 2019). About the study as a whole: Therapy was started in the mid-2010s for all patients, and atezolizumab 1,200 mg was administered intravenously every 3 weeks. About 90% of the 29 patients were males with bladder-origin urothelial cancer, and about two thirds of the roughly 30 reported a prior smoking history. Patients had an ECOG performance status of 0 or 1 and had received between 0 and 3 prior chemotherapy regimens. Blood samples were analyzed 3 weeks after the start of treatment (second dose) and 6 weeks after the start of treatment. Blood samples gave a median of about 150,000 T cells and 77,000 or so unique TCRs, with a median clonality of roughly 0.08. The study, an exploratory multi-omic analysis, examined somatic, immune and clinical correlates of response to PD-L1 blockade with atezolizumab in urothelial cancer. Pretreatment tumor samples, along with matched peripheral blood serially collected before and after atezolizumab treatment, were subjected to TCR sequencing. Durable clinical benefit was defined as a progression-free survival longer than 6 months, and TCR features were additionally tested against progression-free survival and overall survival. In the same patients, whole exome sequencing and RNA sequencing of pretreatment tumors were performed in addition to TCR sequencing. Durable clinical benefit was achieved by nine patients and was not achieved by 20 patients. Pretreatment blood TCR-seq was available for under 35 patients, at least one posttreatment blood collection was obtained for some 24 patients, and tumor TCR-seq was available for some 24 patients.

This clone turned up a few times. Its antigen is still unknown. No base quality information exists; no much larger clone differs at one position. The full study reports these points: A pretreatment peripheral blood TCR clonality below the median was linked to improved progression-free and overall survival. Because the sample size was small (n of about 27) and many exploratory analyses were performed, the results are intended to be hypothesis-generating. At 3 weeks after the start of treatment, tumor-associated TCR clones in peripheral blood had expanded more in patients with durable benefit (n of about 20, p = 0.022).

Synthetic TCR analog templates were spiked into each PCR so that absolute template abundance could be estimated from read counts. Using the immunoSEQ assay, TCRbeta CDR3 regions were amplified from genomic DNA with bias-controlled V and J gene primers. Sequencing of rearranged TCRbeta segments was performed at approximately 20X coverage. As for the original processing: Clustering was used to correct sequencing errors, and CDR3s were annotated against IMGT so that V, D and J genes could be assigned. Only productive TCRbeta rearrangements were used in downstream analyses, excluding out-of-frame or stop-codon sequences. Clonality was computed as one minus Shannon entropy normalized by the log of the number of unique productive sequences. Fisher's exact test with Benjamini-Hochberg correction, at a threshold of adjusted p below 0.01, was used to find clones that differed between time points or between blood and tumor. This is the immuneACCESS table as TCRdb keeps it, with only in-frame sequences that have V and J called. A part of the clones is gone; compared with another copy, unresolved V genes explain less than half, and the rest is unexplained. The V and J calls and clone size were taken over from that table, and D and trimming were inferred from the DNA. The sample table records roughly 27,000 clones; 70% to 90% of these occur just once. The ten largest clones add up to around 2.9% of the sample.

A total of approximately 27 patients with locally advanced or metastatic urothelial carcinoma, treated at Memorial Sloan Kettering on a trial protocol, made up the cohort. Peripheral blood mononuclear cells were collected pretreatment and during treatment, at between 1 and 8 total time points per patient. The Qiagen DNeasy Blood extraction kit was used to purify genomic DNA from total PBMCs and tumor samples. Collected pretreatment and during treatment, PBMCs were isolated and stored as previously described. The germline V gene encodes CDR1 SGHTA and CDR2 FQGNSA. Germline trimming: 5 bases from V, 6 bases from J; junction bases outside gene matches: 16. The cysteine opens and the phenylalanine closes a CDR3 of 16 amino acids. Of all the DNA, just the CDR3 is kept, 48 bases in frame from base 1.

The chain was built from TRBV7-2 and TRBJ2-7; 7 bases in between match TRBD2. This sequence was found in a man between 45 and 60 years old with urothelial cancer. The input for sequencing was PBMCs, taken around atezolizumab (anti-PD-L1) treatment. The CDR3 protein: CASSLSSGIGTPEQYF. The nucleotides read TGTGCCAGCAGCCTATCTAGCGGAATAGGTACTCCCGAGCAGTACTTC.